This T cell receptor beta chain was captured by sequencing in a study of response to subunit inactivated influenza vaccine. From the RT-PCR reads, TCRdb called clonotypes with MiXCR, one entry per CDR3 protein. The sample lists hundreds of thousands of distinct CDR3 sequences; roughly 8.2% were seen once. Note on this clonotype: Antigen unknown.

Germline CDR1 reads DFQATT; CDR2 reads SNEGSKA (reference sequence). The ends were cut back, 8 bases at V and 0 bases at J, with 14 bases in the middle. This CDR3 region has 15 residues. General study findings and limits: Researchers suggested that each seasonal influenza vaccination recruits few new T cells.

The TCR sequence derives from a man aged 50-75 years who received an inactivated influenza vaccine. The rearrangement joins TRBV20-1 to TRBJ2-6; D gene uncertain. Sequenced here: PBMCs from blood, sampled roughly 24 months after vaccination. The CDR3 bases are TGCAGTCCGTTGGACGGTGGCTCTGGGGCCAACGTCCTGACTTTC. Translated: CSPLDGGSGANVLTF.